The rows below give T cell receptor beta chains drawn from one sample of a study of PD-L1 blockade in urothelial cancer. Data came from immunoSEQ multiplex PCR; TCRdb stores just in-frame clones and leaves some out. Among roughly 49,000 clones, around nine tenths were seen once, and the ten largest hold under 9%. This specimen consisted of PBMCs, obtained around atezolizumab (anti-PD-L1) treatment. The receptors here all came from a man between 60 and 75 years old with urothelial cancer. CDR3s include the opening cysteine and the closing phenylalanine or tryptophan. The D gene is left open where the match is weak. Clone size is shown for a subset of rows, as once, few, many or a class of expanded clone.

length,size,V,D,J,DNA,CDR3
18,NA,TRBV4-3,NA,TRBJ2-3,TGCGCCAGCAGCCAAGATTTGGGGGGAGGACAAGTCACAGATACGCAGTATTTT,CASSQDLGGGQVTDTQYF
15,NA,TRBV7-3,TRBD2,TRBJ2-1,TGTGCCAGCAGCTCCCGGACTAGCGGGGGGTATGAGCAGTTCTTC,CASSSRTSGGYEQFF
16,NA,TRBV18,TRBD1,TRBJ1-5,TGTGCCAGCTCACCGAGGGACAGGGGAAGTGGTCAGCCCCAGCATTTT,CASSPRDRGSGQPQHF
16,NA,TRBV5-1,TRBD1,TRBJ1-2,TGCGCCAGCAGCTTGGTGTACAGGGGGCGGAACGATGGCTACACCTTC,CASSLVYRGRNDGYTF
15,NA,TRBV18,NA,TRBJ1-3,TGTGCCAGCTCACCCCAGGGGATGTTAGGAAACACCATATATTTT,CASSPQGMLGNTIYF
14,NA,TRBV7-8,TRBD1,TRBJ1-5,TGTGCCAGCAGCTTGACAGGGGTCAATCAGCCCCAGCATTTT,CASSLTGVNQPQHF
13,few,TRBV28,NA,TRBJ1-5,TGTGCCAGCAGTTTCAGCAGGGTTCAGCCCCAGCATTTT,CASSFSRVQPQHF
14,NA,TRBV6-5,TRBD1,TRBJ2-7,TGTGCCAGCAGTTTCACAGGGGGGACCTACGAGCAGTACTTC,CASSFTGGTYEQYF
15,NA,TRBV14,NA,TRBJ1-4,TGTGCCAGCAGTCGCGGGCGACAGGTGGATGAAAAACTGTTTTTT,CASSRGRQVDEKLFF
16,NA,TRBV19,TRBD1,TRBJ2-5,TGTGCCAGTAGTGCACCGGGACAGGGGGCGGGAGAGACCCAGTACTTC,CASSAPGQGAGETQYF
15,NA,TRBV27,TRBD1,TRBJ1-2,TGTGCCAGCACCTCCACAGGGGACAGCAACTATGGCTACACCTTC,CASTSTGDSNYGYTF
16,NA,TRBV11-2,TRBD2,TRBJ2-1,TGTGCCAGCAGCTCTCTCTCTAGCGGGGCCTACAATGAGCAGTTCTTC,CASSSLSSGAYNEQFF
18,NA,TRBV4-1,NA,TRBJ2-1,TGCGCCAGCAGCCACCTAAAGGGTAGCAACAGGGACTACAATGAGCAGTTCTTC,CASSHLKGSNRDYNEQFF
15,NA,TRBV7-9,NA,TRBJ1-1,TGTGCCAGCAGCTGGCCCAGGGTGGAGAACACTGAAGCTTTCTTT,CASSWPRVENTEAFF
19,NA,TRBV12-5,TRBD2,TRBJ2-1,TGTGCTAGTGGTTTGGTACTGGGGGCTAGCGGGGGGGCAGACAATGAGCAGTTCTTC,CASGLVLGASGGADNEQFF
15,NA,TRBV10-3,TRBD1,TRBJ2-5,TGTGCCATCAGTGAGTCTAAAGGGGGCAGAGAGACCCAGTACTTC,CAISESKGGRETQYF
14,NA,TRBV19,TRBD1,TRBJ1-6,TGTGCCAGCACGACAGGGCGCGAGAATTCACCCCTCCACTTT,CASTTGRENSPLHF
16,NA,TRBV7-6,NA,TRBJ1-3,TGTGCCAGCAGCTTAGCCCCGTACGGCTCTGGAAACACCATATATTTT,CASSLAPYGSGNTIYF
15,NA,TRBV14,NA,TRBJ1-2,TGTGCCAGCAGCCAAGATCGAACAGTTAACTATGGCTACACCTTC,CASSQDRTVNYGYTF
13,NA,TRBV2,NA,TRBJ2-5,TGTGCCAGCAGTGTTATCGGGGTGGAGACCCAGTACTTC,CASSVIGVETQYF
14,NA,TRBV10-3,NA,TRBJ2-7,TGTGCCATCAGTGACCCCACCGTCGCGGTAGAGCAGTACTTC,CAISDPTVAVEQYF
11,NA,TRBV18,NA,TRBJ2-7,TGTGCCAGCTCGCCTAAATACGAGCAGTACTTC,CASSPKYEQYF
17,NA,TRBV19,TRBD2,TRBJ2-2,TGTGCCAGTAAGGGTAGCGGGGTCCCTTCGAACACCGGGGAGCTGTTTTTT,CASKGSGVPSNTGELFF
11,NA,TRBV6-5,NA,TRBJ1-2,TGTGCCAGCAGTAACAGGGTTGGCTACACCTTC,CASSNRVGYTF
20,once,TRBV4-3,NA,TRBJ1-2,TGCGCCAGCAGCCAAGATGTTATCACGGCAGGGCTCGAACACCGCTATGGCTACACCTTC,CASSQDVITAGLEHRYGYTF
15,NA,TRBV6-5,TRBD1,TRBJ1-2,TGTGCCAGCACAGGACAGGGCGGGGGTAACTATGGCTACACCTTC,CASTGQGGGNYGYTF
18,NA,TRBV5-1,TRBD1,TRBJ1-3,TGCGCCAGCTCAGGGGGTTGGGACAGTGATTCCTCTGGAAACACCATATATTTT,CASSGGWDSDSSGNTIYF
14,NA,TRBV10-3,NA,TRBJ1-2,TGTGCCATCACTCGGGACACCGAATATTATGGCTACACCTTC,CAITRDTEYYGYTF
17,NA,TRBV27,TRBD2,TRBJ2-1,TGTGCCAGCAGTCTCAAAGCGACTAGCGGGGGACCACAACGGCAGTTCTTC,CASSLKATSGGPQRQFF
15,NA,TRBV5-6,NA,TRBJ1-1,TGTGCCAGCAGCTTGCTGGGACGAGGGGGCACTGAAGCTTTCTTT,CASSLLGRGGTEAFF
13,once,TRBV6-5,NA,TRBJ2-7,TGTGCCAGCACCAATACGGCGGGGGCCGAGCAGTACTTC,CASTNTAGAEQYF
13,NA,TRBV6-1,TRBD1,TRBJ1-1,TGTGCCAGCCGATGGGACAGGTCCACTGAAGCTTTCTTT,CASRWDRSTEAFF
18,NA,TRBV6-7,NA,TRBJ2-7,TGTGCCAGCAGTTACGTTACTTGTAGTGACTCCCCTAAGTACGAGCAGTACTTC,CASSYVTCSDSPKYEQYF